The 10 T cell receptor beta chains given below trace back to one sample, sequenced in a study of blood T cell repertoires in COVID-19. The table came from immunoSEQ multiplex PCR; TCRdb's copy has only in-frame clones and leaves some out. The repertoire includes 150,000 to 180,000 clones, roughly four fifths of them detected once, and 9% to 13% sits in the top ten. Sequencing was carried out using peripheral blood. The receptors come from a woman aged 55-70 years with COVID-19, enrolled during active disease.

This chain connects TRBV6-1 to TRBJ1-2; possibly TRBD1 for D (6 bases). The V and J ends lost 2 bases and 5 bases respectively, with 9 bases between them. CDR1 is MNHNS, CDR2 SASEGT, per germline. This CDR3 has 13 amino acids. The CDR3 bases are TGTGCCAGCAGTGAAAGGGGACATTATGGCTACACCTTC. Translating gives CASSERGHYGYTF.

This clone was detected a few times. The chain couples TRBV5-1 to TRBJ1-2; D gene unclear. The CDR3 loop spans 15 amino acids. V lost 6 bases, J lost 2 bases, and 17 bases lay in between. Germline V gives CDR1 SGHRS, CDR2 YFSETQ. CDR3 loop: CASTSAPGVNYGYTF. CDR3 DNA sequence: TGCGCCAGCACCTCCGCCCCGGGAGTCAACTATGGCTACACCTTC.

V is TRBV7-3 and J is TRBJ2-1, with 8 bases lining up with TRBD1. This CDR3 is 15 amino acids long. Trimming at V came to 2 bases and at J to 7 bases, leaving 7 bases not matched to a gene. Germline V gene sequence: CDR1 SGHTA, CDR2 FQGTGA. The CDR3 coding sequence is TGTGCCAGCAGCTTACGCGAGACAGGGGCTAATGAGCAGTTCTTC. It translates to CASSLRETGANEQFF.

V gene TRBV6-5 combines with J gene TRBJ2-5; the D is unclear. Trimming removed 4 bases from V and 1 base from J, with 13 bases in between. This CDR3 has 15 residues. Germline CDR1 MNHEY, CDR2 SVGAGI. CDR3 sequence (DNA): TGTGCCAGCAGTTCCCGAGACACGCGCCAAGAGACCCAGTACTTC. Protein: CASSSRDTRQETQYF.

The J gene is TRBJ2-1, the V gene TRBV27; 9 nucleotides agree with TRBD2. V lost 5 bases and J lost 7; bases outside the gene matches: 9. The germline V gene encodes CDR1 MNHEY and CDR2 SMNVEV (reference sequence). CDR3 length: 15 amino acids. Written as DNA, the CDR3 is TGTGCCAGCAGTCTTCTAGCGGGACGGACGAATGAGCAGTTCTTC. Residues: CASSLLAGRTNEQFF.

The chain joins TRBV9 to TRBJ2-3; D is ambiguous. The CDR3 runs to 16 residues. V gave up 0 bases and J gave up 2 bases, with 13 bases separating them. Germline V CDR1 and CDR2: SGDLS, YYNGEE. CDR3: CASSVAFPQVTDTQYF. The CDR3, as DNA: TGTGCCAGCAGCGTAGCTTTCCCACAAGTCACAGATACGCAGTATTTT.

This clone turned up a few times. This chain joins TRBV5-5 and TRBJ1-2; TRBD1 might be the D (6 bases). The CDR3 covers 16 residues. V was trimmed by 0 bases and J by 1 base, leaving 13 bases between them. Germline assignment: CDR1 SGHKS and CDR2 YYEKEE (reference sequence). CDR3 sequence reads: CASSLDLGQFNYGYTF. CDR3 bases: TGTGCCAGCAGCTTGGATCTGGGACAATTTAACTATGGCTACACCTTC. The variable domain in full, completed from reference TRBV5-5 and TRBJ1-2, reads DAGVTQSPTHLIKTRGQQVTLRCSPISGHKSVSWYQQVLGQGPQFIFQYYEKEERGRGNFPDRFSARQFPNYSSELNVNALLLGDSALYLCASSLDLGQFNYGYTFGSGTRLTVV.

The V call is TRBV14, the J call TRBJ1-6; D gene unclear. Trimming stripped 0 bases from V and 7 bases from J, with 10 bases between. The V gene's germline CDR1 is SGHDN and CDR2 FVKESK. This CDR3 is 15 amino acids long. CDR3 amino acids: CASSQENRRNSPLHF. Written as DNA, the CDR3 is TGTGCCAGCAGCCAAGAGAACCGGAGGAATTCACCCCTCCACTTT.

This chain joins TRBV30 and TRBJ1-3; a weak D match, TRBD1 (5 bases). Germline V CDR1 and CDR2: GTSNPN, SVGIG (reference sequence). V shed 8 bases and J shed 4 bases, with 12 bases lying between them. This CDR3 is built from 12 residues. The CDR3 DNA is TGTGCCGGCGGGACTGAGGGAAACACCATATATTTT. Its protein is CAGGTEGNTIYF. Using reference TRBV30 and TRBJ1-3 for the parts outside the CDR3, the full variable domain is SQTIHQWPATLVQPVGSPLSLECTVEGTSNPNLYWYRQAAGRGLQLLFYSVGIGQISSEVPQNLSASRPQDRQFILSSKKLLLSDSGFYLCAGGTEGNTIYFGEGSWLTVV.

The chain uses TRBV27 and TRBJ1-1, with 9 positions matching TRBD1. J gave up 1 base and V 5 bases, and 8 bases lay outside the gene matches. The CDR3 is 16 amino acids. Germline CDR1 and CDR2: MNHEY and SMNVEV (reference sequence). Here the CDR3 reads CASSLIPGQGNTEAFF. The DNA of the CDR3 is TGTGCCAGCAGTCTAATTCCGGGACAGGGGAACACTGAAGCTTTCTTT.